These 9 T cell receptor beta chains came from one sample sequenced in a study of identical twins. In TCRdb, the 5' RACE reads were re-called with MiXCR into one record per CDR3 protein. The sample holds about 890,000 distinct CDR3 sequences, over 9% seen once. These data are also associated with another study on yellow fever vaccine responses in identical twins.

The sample was PBMCs. The receptors here all came from a woman aged 18-29 years in good health.

The table lists this clonotype with a few counts. The chain carries TRBV7-9 and TRBJ2-4; D may be TRBD1 or TRBD2 (5 bases each). The CDR3 extends over 16 amino acids. V was trimmed by 3 bases and J by 0 bases, leaving 12 bases between them. CDR1 is SEHNR and CDR2 is FQNEAQ in the germline V gene (reference sequence). The CDR3 loop reads CASSFSGPLAKNIQYF. The CDR3 DNA reads TGTGCCAGCAGCTTTTCGGGGCCATTAGCCAAAAACATTCAGTACTTC.

The chain links TRBV5-1 to TRBJ1-1; 11 nucleotides match TRBD1. The CDR3 length is 15 residues. V shed 4 bases, J shed 8 bases, and the junction held 10 bases outside the gene matches. The germline gives CDR1 SGHRS, CDR2 YFSETQ. CDR3 loop: CASSTWTGGALEAFF. The CDR3 bases are TGCGCCAGCAGCACCTGGACAGGGGGCGCCTTAGAAGCTTTCTTT. The whole variable domain, remainder taken from reference TRBV5-1 and TRBJ1-1, is KAGVTQTPRYLIKTRGQQVTLSCSPISGHRSVSWYQQTPGQGLQFLFEYFSETQRNKGNFPGRFSGRQFSNSRSEMNVSTLELGDSALYLCASSTWTGGALEAFFGQGTRLTVV.

This clonotype was counted at least ten times. V gene TRBV29-1 combines with J gene TRBJ1-2, with D possibly being TRBD1 (5 bases). Germline V CDR1 and CDR2: SQVTM, ANQGSEA. The CDR3 sequence is 14 residues long. The ends were cut back, 7 bases at V and 0 bases at J, with 15 bases in the middle. The CDR3 nucleotides read TGCAGCGCCCAGCCCGGGGGAGCTAACTATGGCTACACCTTC. Its protein product is CSAQPGGANYGYTF.

This chain uses TRBV6-1 with TRBJ2-1; 11 nucleotides line up with TRBD2. The V and J ends lost 6 bases and 7 bases, in that order; junction bases with no gene match: 8. The V gene's germline CDR1 is MNHNS and CDR2 SASEGT. The CDR3 loop spans 15 amino acids. The CDR3 is CASRAGLAGGNEQFF. The CDR3 coding sequence is TGTGCCAGCAGGGCGGGGCTAGCGGGAGGAAATGAGCAGTTCTTC.

The chain uses TRBV5-1 and TRBJ2-7; 11 bases fit TRBD1. CDR3 length: 14 amino acids. CDR1 and CDR2 from the germline V gene are SGHRS and YFSETQ. V lost 4 bases and J lost 7; bases outside the gene matches: 7. CDR3 sequence: CASSTGQGVREQYF. CDR3 DNA sequence: TGCGCCAGCAGCACGGGACAGGGGGTACGAGAGCAGTACTTC.

This clonotype was counted between two and nine times. The chain links TRBV13 to TRBJ2-3; D uncertain. V lost 5 bases to trimming and J lost 5 bases, with 8 bases between them. Germline CDR1 is PRHDT and CDR2 is FYEKMQ (reference sequence). This CDR3 is 12 amino acids long. As DNA, the CDR3 is TGTGCCAGCAGCGGAGACAAAGATACGCAGTATTTT. As protein: CASSGDKDTQYF.

This clonotype was detected many times. This sequence joins TRBV3-1 and TRBJ2-1; TRBD1 matches 9 bases. The J segment lost 7 bases and the V segment lost 1 base, leaving 14 bases of the junction unmatched. Germline CDR1 LGHDT, CDR2 YNNKEL (reference sequence). This CDR3 has 18 residues. This chain's CDR3 is CASSQVTSGTGTNNEQFF. CDR3 nucleotides: TGTGCCAGCAGCCAAGTCACGTCCGGGACAGGGACTAATAATGAGCAGTTCTTC.

The chain combines TRBV5-1 with TRBJ2-2, with D perhaps matching TRBD2 (6 bases). This CDR3 has 17 residues. The V and J ends lost 4 bases and 3 bases respectively, with 19 bases between them. Germline V gene data show CDR1 as SGHRS and CDR2 as YFSETQ. CDR3 in amino acids: CASSQGGAAPDTGELFF. CDR3 DNA sequence: TGCGCCAGCAGCCAGGGCGGGGCGGCACCGGACACCGGGGAGCTGTTTTTT.

This clonotype occurred a few times. CDR3 bases: TGTGCCACCAGCAGAGATGGAACGAGAGGTGCCGGGGAGCTGTTTTTT. Its translation is CATSRDGTRGAGELFF. The chain couples TRBV15 to TRBJ2-2; no clear D gene. Between the trimmed V and J ends, which lost 0 bases and 6 bases, there was a span of 14 bases. This CDR3 region has 16 residues. The germline CDR1 and CDR2 sequences are LNHNV and YYDKDF (reference sequence).